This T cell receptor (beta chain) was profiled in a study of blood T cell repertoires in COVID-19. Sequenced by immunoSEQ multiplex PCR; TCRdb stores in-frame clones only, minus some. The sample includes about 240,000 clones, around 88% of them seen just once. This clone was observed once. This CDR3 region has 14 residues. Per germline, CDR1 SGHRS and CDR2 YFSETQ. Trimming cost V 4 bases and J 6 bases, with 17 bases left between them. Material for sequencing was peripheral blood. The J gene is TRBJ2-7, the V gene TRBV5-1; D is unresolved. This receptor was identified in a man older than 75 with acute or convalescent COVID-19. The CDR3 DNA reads TGCGCCAGCAGCCCTTACTCCCGTCCAGGCGAGCAGTACTTC. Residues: CASSPYSRPGEQYF.